This is a list of T cell receptor beta chains from one sample in a study of cytomegalovirus exposure and HLA in healthy donors. Assay: immunoSEQ multiplex PCR; the TCRdb copy retains only in-frame clones and omits some. The sample has 250,000 to 300,000 clones, just over 85% seen once. The source material was PBMCs. The receptors derive from a woman aged 18-30 years in good health and CMV-seronegative. Each CDR3 is given with its conserved first and last residue. Each record gives: J gene, V gene, clone size, D gene, CDR3 DNA, CDR3 protein. The D gene is left open where the match is weak. The size of a clone is reported for some rows only, either as once, few or many, or as a class for expanded clones.

J gene: TRBJ1-2; V gene: TRBV7-3; clone size: .; D gene: TRBD1; CDR3 DNA: TGTGCCAGCAGCTCACGCACCGGGACAGGGATCGAGGGCTACACCTTC; CDR3 protein: CASSSRTGTGIEGYTF
J gene: TRBJ2-4; V gene: TRBV19; clone size: once; D gene: .; CDR3 DNA: TGTGCCAGTAACCCCGAGAGAGGACAGAGAAACATTCAGTACTTC; CDR3 protein: CASNPERGQRNIQYF
J gene: TRBJ2-1; V gene: TRBV29-1; clone size: .; D gene: TRBD2; CDR3 DNA: TGCAGCGCCCTAGGACTAGCGGGGGGCGTGAGCTCCTACAATGAGCAGTTCTTC; CDR3 protein: CSALGLAGGVSSYNEQFF
J gene: TRBJ1-2; V gene: TRBV5-1; clone size: .; D gene: TRBD1; CDR3 DNA: TGCGCCAGCAGCACGGGCTCGGGGACAGAGATATGTGGCTACACCTTC; CDR3 protein: CASSTGSGTEICGYTF
J gene: TRBJ1-2; V gene: TRBV7-2; clone size: .; D gene: TRBD1; CDR3 DNA: TGTGCCAGCAGCTTAGTCGTAACAGGGGGCGGAGGCTACACCTTC; CDR3 protein: CASSLVVTGGGGYTF
J gene: TRBJ1-2; V gene: TRBV30; clone size: .; D gene: .; CDR3 DNA: TGTGCCTGGACCATTCAGAGGGAACCCAAAACCTTC; CDR3 protein: CAWTIQREPKTF
J gene: TRBJ1-5; V gene: TRBV6-1; clone size: .; D gene: TRBD1; CDR3 DNA: TGTGCCAGCAGCGGACAGGGGGCGAGCAATCAGCCCCAGCATTTT; CDR3 protein: CASSGQGASNQPQHF
J gene: TRBJ2-7; V gene: TRBV19; clone size: .; D gene: TRBD2; CDR3 DNA: TGTGCCAGTAGTATATCAGCGGGAGCTCTTTCGGATGAGCAGTACTTC; CDR3 protein: CASSISAGALSDEQYF
J gene: TRBJ1-1; V gene: TRBV7-6; clone size: .; D gene: .; CDR3 DNA: TGTGCCAGCAGCTTAGCACCCACGGTGAACACTGAAGCTTTCTTT; CDR3 protein: CASSLAPTVNTEAFF
J gene: TRBJ2-7; V gene: TRBV6-5; clone size: .; D gene: TRBD2; CDR3 DNA: TGTGCCAGCCGGACTAGCGGGGGGATATACGAGCAGTACTTC; CDR3 protein: CASRTSGGIYEQYF
J gene: TRBJ2-4; V gene: TRBV5-1; clone size: .; D gene: TRBD2; CDR3 DNA: TGCGCCAGCAGCCCAAGTGCGGGAGGTGCCAAAAACATTCAGTACTTC; CDR3 protein: CASSPSAGGAKNIQYF
J gene: TRBJ2-3; V gene: TRBV30; clone size: .; D gene: TRBD1; CDR3 DNA: TGTGCCTGGACAGGGGGAACCACAGATACGCAGTATTTT; CDR3 protein: CAWTGGTTDTQYF
J gene: TRBJ2-4; V gene: TRBV4-1; clone size: .; D gene: .; CDR3 DNA: TGCGCCAGCAGCCACACGGGACTCCAGTCTAGCAAAAACATTCAGTACTTC; CDR3 protein: CASSHTGLQSSKNIQYF
J gene: TRBJ1-1; V gene: TRBV6-5; clone size: .; D gene: .; CDR3 DNA: TGTGCCAGCAGTTTAGGGGCAGGTACCACTGAAGCTTTCTTT; CDR3 protein: CASSLGAGTTEAFF
J gene: TRBJ2-2; V gene: TRBV4-3; clone size: .; D gene: .; CDR3 DNA: TGCGCCAGCACGGCACAGGGGGGGACCGGGGAGCTGTTTTTT; CDR3 protein: CASTAQGGTGELFF
J gene: TRBJ2-5; V gene: TRBV15; clone size: .; D gene: .; CDR3 DNA: TGTGCCACCAGCAGAAATTTCCGGGATCAAGAGACCCAGTACTTC; CDR3 protein: CATSRNFRDQETQYF
J gene: TRBJ1-5; V gene: TRBV19; clone size: .; D gene: .; CDR3 DNA: TGTGCCAGTAGTATGGGACTCCGGGGGGGCAATCAGCCCCAGCATTTT; CDR3 protein: CASSMGLRGGNQPQHF
J gene: TRBJ1-1; V gene: TRBV4-2; clone size: .; D gene: .; CDR3 DNA: TGTGCCAGCAGCCACCATAACAGGGAGTGGGGCACTGAAGCTTTCTTT; CDR3 protein: CASSHHNREWGTEAFF
J gene: TRBJ2-7; V gene: TRBV6-4; clone size: .; D gene: .; CDR3 DNA: TGTGCCAGCAGTGACTCGAGGGGGAGCGGGCAGTACTTC; CDR3 protein: CASSDSRGSGQYF
J gene: TRBJ1-4; V gene: TRBV13; clone size: .; D gene: .; CDR3 DNA: TGTGCCAGCAGCTTATTCGGGAGGAGGTCGGGTTCTAATGAAAAACTGTTTTTT; CDR3 protein: CASSLFGRRSGSNEKLFF
J gene: TRBJ2-7; V gene: TRBV7-9; clone size: .; D gene: .; CDR3 DNA: TGTGCCGAAAACGTAGGAGGGAACGAGCAGTACTTC; CDR3 protein: CAENVGGNEQYF
J gene: TRBJ1-1; V gene: TRBV28; clone size: .; D gene: .; CDR3 DNA: TGTGCCAGCAGCCCCGGTTCGGGCACTGAAGCTTTCTTT; CDR3 protein: CASSPGSGTEAFF